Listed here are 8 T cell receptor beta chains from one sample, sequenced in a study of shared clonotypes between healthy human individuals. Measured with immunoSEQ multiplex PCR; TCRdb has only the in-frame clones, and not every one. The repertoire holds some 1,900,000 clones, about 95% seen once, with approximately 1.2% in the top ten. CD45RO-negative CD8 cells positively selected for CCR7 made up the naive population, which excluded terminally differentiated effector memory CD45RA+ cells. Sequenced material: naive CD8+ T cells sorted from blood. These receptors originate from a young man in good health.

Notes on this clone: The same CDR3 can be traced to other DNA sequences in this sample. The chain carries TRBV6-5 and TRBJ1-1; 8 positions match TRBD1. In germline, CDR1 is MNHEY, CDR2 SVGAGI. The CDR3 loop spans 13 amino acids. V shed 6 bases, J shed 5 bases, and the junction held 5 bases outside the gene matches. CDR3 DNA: TGTGCCAGCAGCCCTACAGGGGGTACTGAAGCTTTCTTT. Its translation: CASSPTGGTEAFF.

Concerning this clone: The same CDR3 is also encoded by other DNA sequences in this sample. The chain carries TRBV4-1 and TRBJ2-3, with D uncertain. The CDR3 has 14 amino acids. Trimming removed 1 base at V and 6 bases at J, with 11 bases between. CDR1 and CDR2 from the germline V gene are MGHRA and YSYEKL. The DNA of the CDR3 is TGCGCCAGCAGCCAAGCAGGAGCGACTGATACGCAGTATTTT. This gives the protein CASSQAGATDTQYF.

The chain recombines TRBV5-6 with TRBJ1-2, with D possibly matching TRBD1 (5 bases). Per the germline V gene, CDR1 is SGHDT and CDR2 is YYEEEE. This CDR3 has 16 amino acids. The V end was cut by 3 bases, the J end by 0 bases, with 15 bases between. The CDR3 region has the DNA TGTGCCAGCAGCTACGCCGGGACCTTTGCTAACTATGGCTACACCTTC. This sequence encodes CASSYAGTFANYGYTF.

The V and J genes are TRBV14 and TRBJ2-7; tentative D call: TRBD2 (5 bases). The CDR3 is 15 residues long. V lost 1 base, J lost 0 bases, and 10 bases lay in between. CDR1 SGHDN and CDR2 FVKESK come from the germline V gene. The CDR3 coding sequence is TGTGCCAGCAGCCAAGTCAACGAGGGCTCCTACGAGCAGTACTTC. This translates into CASSQVNEGSYEQYF.

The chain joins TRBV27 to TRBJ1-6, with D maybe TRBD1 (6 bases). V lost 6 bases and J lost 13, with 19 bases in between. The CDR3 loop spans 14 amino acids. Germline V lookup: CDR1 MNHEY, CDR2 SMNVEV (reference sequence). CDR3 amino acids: CASSLGGVGGPLHF. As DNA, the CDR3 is TGTGCCAGCAGCCTAGGGGGGGTTGGGGGGCCCCTCCACTTT.

Here the CDR3 DNA reads TGTGCTAGCGGGTTGGCGGGGGGGCGATACAATGAGCAGTTCTTC. It translates to CASGLAGGRYNEQFF. This chain joins TRBV7-7 and TRBJ2-1; 9 bases map to TRBD2. Germline V gene lookup returns CDR1 SSHAT and CDR2 FNYEAQ (reference sequence). This CDR3 has 15 residues.

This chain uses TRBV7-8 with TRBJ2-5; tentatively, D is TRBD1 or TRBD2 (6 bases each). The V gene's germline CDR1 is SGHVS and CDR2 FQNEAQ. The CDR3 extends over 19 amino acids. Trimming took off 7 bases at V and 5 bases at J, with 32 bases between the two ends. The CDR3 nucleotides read TGTGCCAGCACCACCATGGCCTGGGGGGCGGGGAATCAAAAGGAGACCCAGTACTTC. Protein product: CASTTMAWGAGNQKETQYF.

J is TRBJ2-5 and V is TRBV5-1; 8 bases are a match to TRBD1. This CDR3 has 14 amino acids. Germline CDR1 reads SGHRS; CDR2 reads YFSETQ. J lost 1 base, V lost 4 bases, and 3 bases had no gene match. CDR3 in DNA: TGCGCCAGCAGCGAGGGGACAGGCCAAGAGACCCAGTACTTC. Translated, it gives CASSEGTGQETQYF.